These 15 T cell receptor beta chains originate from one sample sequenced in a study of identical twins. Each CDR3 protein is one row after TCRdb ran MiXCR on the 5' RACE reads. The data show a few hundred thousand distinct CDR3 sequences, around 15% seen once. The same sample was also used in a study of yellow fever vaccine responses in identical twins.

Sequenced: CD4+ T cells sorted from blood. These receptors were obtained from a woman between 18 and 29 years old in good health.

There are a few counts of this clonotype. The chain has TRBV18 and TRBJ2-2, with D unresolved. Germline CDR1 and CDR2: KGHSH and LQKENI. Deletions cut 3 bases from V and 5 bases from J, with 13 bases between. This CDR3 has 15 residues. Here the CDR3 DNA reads TGTGCCAGCTCACCTCAACCCACCGGAACCGGGGAGCTGTTTTTT. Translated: CASSPQPTGTGELFF.

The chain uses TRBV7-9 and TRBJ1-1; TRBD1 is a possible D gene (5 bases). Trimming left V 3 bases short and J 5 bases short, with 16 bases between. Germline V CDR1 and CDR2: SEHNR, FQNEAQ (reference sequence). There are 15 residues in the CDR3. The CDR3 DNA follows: TGTGCCAGCAGCTTTCAATCAGGGCTGGGGACTGAAGCTTTCTTT. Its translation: CASSFQSGLGTEAFF.

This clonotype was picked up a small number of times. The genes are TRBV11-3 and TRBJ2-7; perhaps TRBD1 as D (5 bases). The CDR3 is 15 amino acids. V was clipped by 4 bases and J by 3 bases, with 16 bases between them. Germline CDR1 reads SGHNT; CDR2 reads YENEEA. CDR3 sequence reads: CASSSVGASLYEQYF. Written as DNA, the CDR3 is TGTGCCAGCAGCTCCGTTGGGGCCTCACTCTACGAGCAGTACTTC.

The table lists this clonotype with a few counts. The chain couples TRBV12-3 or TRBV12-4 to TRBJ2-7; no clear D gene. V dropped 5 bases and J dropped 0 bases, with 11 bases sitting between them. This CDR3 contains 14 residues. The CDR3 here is CASSAHESSYEQYF. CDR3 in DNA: TGTGCCAGCAGTGCACACGAGAGCTCCTACGAGCAGTACTTC.

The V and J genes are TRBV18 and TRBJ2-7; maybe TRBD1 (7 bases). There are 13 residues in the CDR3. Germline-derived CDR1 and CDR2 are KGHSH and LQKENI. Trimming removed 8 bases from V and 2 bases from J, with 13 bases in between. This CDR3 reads CASTAGQTYEQYV. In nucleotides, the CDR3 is TGTGCCAGCACGGCGGGACAGACCTACGAGCAGTACGTC.

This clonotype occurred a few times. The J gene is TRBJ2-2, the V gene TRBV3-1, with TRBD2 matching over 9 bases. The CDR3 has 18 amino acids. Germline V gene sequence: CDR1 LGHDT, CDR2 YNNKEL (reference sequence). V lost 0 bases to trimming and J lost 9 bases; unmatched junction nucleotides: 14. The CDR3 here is CASSQDVRSGRWRWELFF. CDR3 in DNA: TGTGCCAGCAGCCAAGACGTACGGAGCGGGAGGTGGAGGTGGGAGCTGTTTTTT.

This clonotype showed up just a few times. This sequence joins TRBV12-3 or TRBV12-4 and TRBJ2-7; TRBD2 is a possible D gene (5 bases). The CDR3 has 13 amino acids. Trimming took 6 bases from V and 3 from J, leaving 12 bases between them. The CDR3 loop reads CASRSGDLYEQYV. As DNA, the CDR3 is TGTGCCAGCAGGTCCGGGGATCTCTACGAGCAGTACGTC.

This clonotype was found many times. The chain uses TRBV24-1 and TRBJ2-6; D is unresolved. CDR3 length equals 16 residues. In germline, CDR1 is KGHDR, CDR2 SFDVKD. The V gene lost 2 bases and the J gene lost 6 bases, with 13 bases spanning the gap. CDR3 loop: CATSDSRLLSANVLTF. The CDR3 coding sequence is TGTGCCACCAGTGATTCTCGCCTTCTATCGGCCAACGTCCTGACTTTC.

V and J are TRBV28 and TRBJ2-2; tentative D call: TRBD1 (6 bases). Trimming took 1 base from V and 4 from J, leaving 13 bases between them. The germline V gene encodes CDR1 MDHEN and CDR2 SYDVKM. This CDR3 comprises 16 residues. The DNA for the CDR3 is TGTGCCAGCAGTTTATCGGCAGGGGCGCGCACCGGGGAGCTGTTTTTT. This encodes CASSLSAGARTGELFF.

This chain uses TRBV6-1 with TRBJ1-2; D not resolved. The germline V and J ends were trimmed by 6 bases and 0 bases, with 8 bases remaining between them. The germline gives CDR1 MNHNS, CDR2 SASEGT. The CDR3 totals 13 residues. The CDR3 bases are TGTGCCAGCAGGCCGTATACTAACTATGGCTACACCTTC. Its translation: CASRPYTNYGYTF.

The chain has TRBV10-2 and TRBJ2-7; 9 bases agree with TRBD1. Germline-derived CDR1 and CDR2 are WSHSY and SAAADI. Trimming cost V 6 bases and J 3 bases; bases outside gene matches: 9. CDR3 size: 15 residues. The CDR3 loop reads CASRVGTGKVYEQYV. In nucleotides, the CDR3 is TGCGCCAGCAGAGTAGGGACAGGGAAGGTCTACGAGCAGTACGTC.

The CDR3 sequence: CASSAEGHTDTQYF. CDR3 nucleotide sequence: TGCGCCAGCAGCGCGGAGGGACACACAGATACGCAGTATTTT. V is TRBV5-1 and J is TRBJ2-3, with D perhaps being TRBD1 or TRBD2 (6 bases each). CDR1 is SGHRS and CDR2 is YFSETQ in the germline V gene. V lost 4 bases and J 2 bases, leaving 11 bases between the germline ends. The CDR3 has 14 amino acids.

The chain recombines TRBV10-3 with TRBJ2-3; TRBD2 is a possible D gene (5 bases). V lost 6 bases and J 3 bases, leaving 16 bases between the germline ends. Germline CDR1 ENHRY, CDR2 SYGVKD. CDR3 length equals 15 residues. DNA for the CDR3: TGTGCCATCAGCGGTGGTAGCGCGAGTACAGATACGCAGTATTTT. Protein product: CAISGGSASTDTQYF.

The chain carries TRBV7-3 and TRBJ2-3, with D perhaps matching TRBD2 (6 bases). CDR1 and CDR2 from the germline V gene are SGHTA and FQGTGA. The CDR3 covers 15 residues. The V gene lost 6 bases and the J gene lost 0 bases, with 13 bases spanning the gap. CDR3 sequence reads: CASRKAGTSTDTQYF. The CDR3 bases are TGTGCCAGCAGGAAGGCAGGGACTAGCACAGATACGCAGTATTTT.

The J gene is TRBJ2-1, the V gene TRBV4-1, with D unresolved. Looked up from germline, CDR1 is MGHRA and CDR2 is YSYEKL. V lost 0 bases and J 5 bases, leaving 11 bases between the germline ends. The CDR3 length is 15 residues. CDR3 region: CASSQDGRTNNEQFF. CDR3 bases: TGCGCCAGCAGCCAAGATGGGCGGACCAACAATGAGCAGTTCTTC.